The subject of this entry is one T cell receptor beta chain. Its antigen remains unidentified. This CDR3 is built from 17 residues. Germline CDR1 reads MGHDK; CDR2 reads SYGVNS. After removal of 7 bases from V and 1 base from J, the junction contained 14 bases not matched to a gene. This record belongs to a study of Graves' ophthalmopathy and Graves' hyperthyroidism. Study-level results: The blood repertoire also included most expanded thyroid clonotypes above 0.001 frequency.

CDR3 regions of TCR beta were amplified from RNA transcripts. In the first round, RT-PCR was carried out with HTBI primers, and a multiplex PCR formed the second round. TCRdb redid the calling of the multiplex PCR reads with MiXCR, one entry per CDR3 protein. The table has almost 750,000 distinct CDR3 sequences, approximately 40% seen once. The chain combines TRBV25-1 with TRBJ1-2; TRBD1 aligns across 8 bases. Sequences were obtained from peripheral blood. The sequence was obtained from an adult man with Graves' ophthalmopathy. The CDR3 nucleotides are TGTGCCAGCAATGAGCGACCGGACAGGGCAGATAACTATGGCTACACCTTC. Amino acids: CASNERPDRADNYGYTF.